In its sample, the clone carrying this TCR beta chain was seen a few times. Germline V gene sequence: CDR1 SQVTM, CDR2 ANQGSEA. The CDR3 spans 16 residues. The junction had 9 bases not matched to a gene; V was cut back by 0 bases and J by 2 bases. This sample stems from a study of response to subunit inactivated influenza vaccine. TCRdb reprocessed the RT-PCR reads with MiXCR, giving one entry per CDR3 protein. The sample records about 540,000 distinct CDR3 sequences, under 30% being singletons. These records were also assigned to another study, of T cells expressing NK-cell markers. That paper states: UMI-tagged 5'RACE template switching yielded the TCR beta cDNA. Also leading the CD3+CD56-NKG2C+ fraction in several donors were these clonotypes.

The receptor was derived from a middle-aged man who received an inactivated influenza vaccine. The V and J genes are TRBV29-1 and TRBJ2-5; 7 positions agree with TRBD2. The starting material was CD4+ T cells sorted from PBMCs, obtained 12 days after vaccination. The CDR3 DNA reads as TGCAGCGTTGAAGAGGCCCTAGCGGAGCTACAAGAGACCCAGTACTTC. Protein sequence: CSVEEALAELQETQYF.